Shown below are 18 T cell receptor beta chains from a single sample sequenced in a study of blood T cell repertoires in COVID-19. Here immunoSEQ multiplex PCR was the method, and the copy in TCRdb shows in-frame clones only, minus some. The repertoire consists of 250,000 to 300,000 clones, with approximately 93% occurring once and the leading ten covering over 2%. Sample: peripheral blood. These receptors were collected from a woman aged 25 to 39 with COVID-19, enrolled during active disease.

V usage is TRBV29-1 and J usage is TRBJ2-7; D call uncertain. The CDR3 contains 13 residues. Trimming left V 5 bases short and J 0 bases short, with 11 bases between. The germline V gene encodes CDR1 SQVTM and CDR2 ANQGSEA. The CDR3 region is CSVRGGSSYEQYF. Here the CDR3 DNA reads TGCAGCGTTAGAGGTGGCAGCTCCTACGAGCAGTACTTC.

CDR3 amino acids: CASSWTGLENTIYF. In nucleotides, the CDR3 is TGTGCCAGCAGCTGGACAGGGTTGGAAAACACCATATATTTT. The chain couples TRBV3-1 (or the pseudogene TRBV3-2) to TRBJ1-3; 8 bases are shared with TRBD1. The ends lost 5 bases at V and 6 bases at J; junction bases unmatched: 6. The CDR3 consists of 14 residues. The germline gives CDR1 LGHDT, CDR2 YNNKEL (reference sequence).

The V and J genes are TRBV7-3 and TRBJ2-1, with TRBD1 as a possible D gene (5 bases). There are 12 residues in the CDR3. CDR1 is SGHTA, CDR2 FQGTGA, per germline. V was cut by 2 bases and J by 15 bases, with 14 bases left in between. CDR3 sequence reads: CASSLGQGVWFF. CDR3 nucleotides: TGTGCCAGCAGCTTAGGCCAGGGCGTGTGGTTCTTC. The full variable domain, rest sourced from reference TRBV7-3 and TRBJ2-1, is GAGVSQTPSNKVTEKGKYVELRCDPISGHTALYWYRQSLGQGPEFLIYFQGTGAADDSGLPNDRFFAVRPEGSVSTLKIQRTERGDSAVYLCASSLGQGVWFFGPGTRLTVL.

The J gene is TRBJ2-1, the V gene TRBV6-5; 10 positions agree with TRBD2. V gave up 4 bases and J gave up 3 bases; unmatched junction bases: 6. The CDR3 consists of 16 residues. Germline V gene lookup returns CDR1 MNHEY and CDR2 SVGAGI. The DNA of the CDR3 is TGTGCCAGCAGTTCTGCCGGGACTAGCGACTACAATGAGCAGTTCTTC. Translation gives CASSSAGTSDYNEQFF.

The CDR3 reads CSVRTSGKGEQYF. The CDR3 DNA reads TGCAGCGTCCGGACTAGCGGGAAAGGCGAGCAGTACTTC. The chain combines TRBV29-1 with TRBJ2-7; 12 bases are shared with TRBD2. In germline, CDR1 is SQVTM, CDR2 ANQGSEA. The length of the CDR3 is 13 residues. The trim removed 6 bases at V and 6 bases at J, leaving 6 bases unmatched.

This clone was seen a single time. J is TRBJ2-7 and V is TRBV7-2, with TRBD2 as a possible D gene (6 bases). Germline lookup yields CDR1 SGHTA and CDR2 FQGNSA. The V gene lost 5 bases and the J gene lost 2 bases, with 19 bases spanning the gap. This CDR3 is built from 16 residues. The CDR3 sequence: CASSLGDSPRPYEQYF. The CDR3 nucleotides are TGTGCCAGCAGCCTAGGGGACTCCCCCAGACCCTACGAGCAGTACTTC.

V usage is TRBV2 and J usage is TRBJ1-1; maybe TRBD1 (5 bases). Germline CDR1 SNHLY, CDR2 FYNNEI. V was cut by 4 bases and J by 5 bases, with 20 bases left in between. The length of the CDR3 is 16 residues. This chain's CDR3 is CASSALLGLQTTEAFF. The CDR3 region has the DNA TGTGCCAGCAGTGCACTCCTGGGACTGCAAACAACTGAAGCTTTCTTT. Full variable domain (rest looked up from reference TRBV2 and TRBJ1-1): EPEVTQTPSHQVTQMGQEVILRCVPISNHLYFYWYRQILGQKVEFLVSFYNNEISEKSEIFDDQFSVERPDGSNFTLKIRSTKLEDSAMYFCASSALLGLQTTEAFFGQGTRLTVV.

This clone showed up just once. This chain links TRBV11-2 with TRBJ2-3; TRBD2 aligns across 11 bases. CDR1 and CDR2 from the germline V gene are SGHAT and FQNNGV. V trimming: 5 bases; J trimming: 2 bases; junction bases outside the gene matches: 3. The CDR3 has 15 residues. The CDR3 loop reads CASSRGLADTDTQYF. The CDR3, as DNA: TGTGCCAGCAGCAGGGGACTAGCGGACACAGATACGCAGTATTTT.

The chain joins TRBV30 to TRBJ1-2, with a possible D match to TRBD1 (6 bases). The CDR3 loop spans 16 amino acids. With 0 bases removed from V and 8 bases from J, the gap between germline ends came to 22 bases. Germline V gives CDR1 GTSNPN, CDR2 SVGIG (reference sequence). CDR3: CAWSVPPQGPRSGYTF. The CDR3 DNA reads TGTGCCTGGAGTGTCCCACCACAGGGTCCTCGTTCCGGCTACACCTTC.

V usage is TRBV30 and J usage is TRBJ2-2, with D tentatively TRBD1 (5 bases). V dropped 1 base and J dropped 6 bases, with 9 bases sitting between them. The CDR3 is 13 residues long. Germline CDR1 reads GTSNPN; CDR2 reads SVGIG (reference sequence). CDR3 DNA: TGTGCCTGGAGTGAAGGGGTAGCCGGGGAGCTGTTTTTT. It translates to CAWSEGVAGELFF.

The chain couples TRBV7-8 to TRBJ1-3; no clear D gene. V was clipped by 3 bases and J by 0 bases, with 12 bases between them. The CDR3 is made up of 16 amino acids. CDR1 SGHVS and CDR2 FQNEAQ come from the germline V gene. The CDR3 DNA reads TGTGCCAGCAGCTTCGTCCAGCTAGCCTCTGGAAACACCATATATTTT. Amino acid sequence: CASSFVQLASGNTIYF.

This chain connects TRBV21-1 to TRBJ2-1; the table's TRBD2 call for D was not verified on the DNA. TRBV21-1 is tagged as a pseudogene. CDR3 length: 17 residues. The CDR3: CASSKRLAGEGYNEQFF. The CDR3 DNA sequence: TGTGCCAGCAGCAAACGGCTAGCGGGAGAGGGTTACAATGAGCAGTTCTTC.

Here the CDR3 reads CASSPSHQGNSPLHF. The CDR3 coding sequence is TGTGCCAGTAGTCCCTCCCACCAGGGAAATTCACCCCTCCACTTT. The chain combines TRBV19 with TRBJ1-6, with D possibly TRBD1 on 5 matching bases. Germline V gives CDR1 LNHDA, CDR2 SQIVND (reference sequence). V was shortened by 5 bases and J by 7 bases, with 15 bases between the two germline ends. The CDR3 is 15 residues long.

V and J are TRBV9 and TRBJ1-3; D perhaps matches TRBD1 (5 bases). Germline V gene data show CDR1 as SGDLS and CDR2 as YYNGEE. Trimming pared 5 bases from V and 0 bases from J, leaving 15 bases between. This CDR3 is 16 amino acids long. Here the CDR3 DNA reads TGTGCCAGCAGTGCCCTGGGGGGGAACTCTGGAAACACCATATATTTT. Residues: CASSALGGNSGNTIYF.

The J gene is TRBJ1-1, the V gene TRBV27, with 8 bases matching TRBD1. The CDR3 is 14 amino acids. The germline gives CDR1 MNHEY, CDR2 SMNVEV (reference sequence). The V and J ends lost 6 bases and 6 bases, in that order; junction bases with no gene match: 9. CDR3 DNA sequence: TGTGCCAGCAGCCTTGACAGGGGAATGGCTGAAGCTTTCTTT. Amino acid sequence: CASSLDRGMAEAFF.

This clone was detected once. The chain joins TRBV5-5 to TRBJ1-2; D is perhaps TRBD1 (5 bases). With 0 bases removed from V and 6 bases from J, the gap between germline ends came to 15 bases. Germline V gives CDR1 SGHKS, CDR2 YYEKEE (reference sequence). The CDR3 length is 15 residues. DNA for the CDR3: TGTGCCAGCAGCTTGGCCGGCAGGGCTTCAGATGGCTACACCTTC. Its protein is CASSLAGRASDGYTF. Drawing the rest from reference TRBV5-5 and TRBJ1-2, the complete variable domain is DAGVTQSPTHLIKTRGQQVTLRCSPISGHKSVSWYQQVLGQGPQFIFQYYEKEERGRGNFPDRFSARQFPNYSSELNVNALLLGDSALYLCASSLAGRASDGYTFGSGTRLTVV.

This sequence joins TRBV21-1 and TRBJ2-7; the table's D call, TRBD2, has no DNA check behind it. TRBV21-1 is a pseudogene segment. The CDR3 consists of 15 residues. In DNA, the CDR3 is TGTGCCAGCAGCAAAGTGAGGGAGAAACGCTACGAGCAGTACTTC. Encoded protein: CASSKVREKRYEQYF.

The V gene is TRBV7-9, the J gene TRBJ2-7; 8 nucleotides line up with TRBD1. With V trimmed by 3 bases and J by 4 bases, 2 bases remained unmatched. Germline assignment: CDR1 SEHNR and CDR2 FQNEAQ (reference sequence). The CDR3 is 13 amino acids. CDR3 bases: TGTGCCAGCAGCTTGACAGGGGAGTACGAGCAGTACTTC. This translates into CASSLTGEYEQYF. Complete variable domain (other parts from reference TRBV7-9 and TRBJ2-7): DTGVSQNPRHKITKRGQNVTFRCDPISEHNRLYWYRQTLGQGPEFLTYFQNEAQLEKSRLLSDRFSAERPKGSFSTLEIQRTEQGDSAMYLCASSLTGEYEQYFGPGTRLTVT.